This TCR beta chain was retrieved from a study of blood T cells in healthy people across ages. About the research overall: When template switching was applied, about one barcoded beta molecule was captured per two T cells. Overall study results and limits: Naive T cell percentage strongly correlated with TCR beta diversity.

The second PCR ran 7 to 11 cycles with a sample-barcoded 5' primer and J-beta primers. Each cDNA molecule was tagged by a template-switch adaptor that had 12 random nucleotides. TCRdb used MiXCR to reprocess the 5' RACE reads, holding one entry per CDR3 protein. The sample has about 1.4 million distinct CDR3 sequences; roughly 60% are singletons. The CDR3 covers 16 residues. Germline V gene sequence: CDR1 MNHEY, CDR2 SVGAGI. The V end lost 4 bases, the J end lost 0 bases, and 13 bases lay between the germline ends. This clonotype came up a few times. What it binds is unknown. V usage is TRBV6-5 and J usage is TRBJ2-1; D is possibly TRBD1 (6 bases). The sequence was obtained from a man aged 18 to 30 in good health. The sample consisted of blood. CDR3 region: CASSSYGQSSYNEQFF. Written as DNA, the CDR3 is TGTGCCAGCAGTTCCTACGGACAGAGCTCCTACAATGAGCAGTTCTTC.